These T cell receptor beta chains were read from a single sample in a study of blood T cell repertoires in COVID-19. Assay: immunoSEQ multiplex PCR; the TCRdb copy retains only in-frame clones and omits some. The table has 90,000 to 120,000 clones, approximately 88% seen once; the top ten hold approximately 4%. Sequenced sample: peripheral blood. Every receptor here comes from a human donor in a cohort sampled during active COVID-19. The CDR3 runs from the conserved cysteine through the conserved F or W. Each record gives: J gene, D gene, V gene, clone size, CDR3 DNA, CDR3 protein. The D gene is left open where the match is weak. The listing skips clone size in some rows; elsewhere it reads once, few, many or a size class.

TRBJ2-2,.,TRBV6-2/TRBV6-3,.,TGTGCCAGCAGTTCTGTCACCGGGGAGCTGTTTTTT,CASSSVTGELFF
TRBJ2-6,.,TRBV28,.,TGTGCCAGCAGTTTAGCCAGGGGCTCTGGGGCCAACGTCCTGACTTTC,CASSLARGSGANVLTF
TRBJ1-2,TRBD1,TRBV7-2,once,TGTGCCAGCAGCTTAGGCCTGGGACAGGGTTTTGAGGGCTACACCTTC,CASSLGLGQGFEGYTF
TRBJ2-7,.,TRBV20-1,.,TGCAGTGCTAGATCGGTGTACGAGCAGTACTTC,CSARSVYEQYF
TRBJ1-2,.,TRBV5-4,once,TGTGCCAGCAGCTTCGGCAGGGTGGCGAACTATGGCTACACCTTC,CASSFGRVANYGYTF
TRBJ2-3,TRBD2,TRBV5-4,.,TGTGCCAGCAGCTCGGGACTAGGGGACACAGATACGCAGTATTTT,CASSSGLGDTDTQYF
TRBJ2-1,TRBD2,TRBV14,once,TGTGCCAGCAGTCTAGCGGGCTACAATGAGCAGTTCTTC,CASSLAGYNEQFF
TRBJ1-6,.,TRBV11-2,few,TGTGCCAGCAGCCCGCGGGGGCGGGATAATTCACCCCTCCACTTT,CASSPRGRDNSPLHF
TRBJ2-2,.,TRBV7-8,.,TGTGCCAGCAGCGGACTGACAGGGAACACCGGGGAGCTGTTTTTT,CASSGLTGNTGELFF
TRBJ2-2,TRBD1,TRBV2,.,TGTGCCAGCAGTGGAGGACAGGGGGGAATCGGCACCGGGGAGCTGTTTTTT,CASSGGQGGIGTGELFF
TRBJ1-6,TRBD1,TRBV5-1,.,TGCGCCAGCAGCTTGGTTCCAACCGGACAGGATAATTCACCCCTCCACTTT,CASSLVPTGQDNSPLHF
TRBJ2-3,TRBD2,TRBV18,.,TGTGCCAGCTCACCACCTCGGGGTAGCGGGTTTCCCCAAACCACAGATACGCAGTATTTT,CASSPPRGSGFPQTTDTQYF
TRBJ2-1,.,TRBV28,.,TGTGCCAGCAGTGCCTTGCGGTCCTACAATGAGCAGTTCTTC,CASSALRSYNEQFF
TRBJ1-2,.,TRBV19,.,TGTGCCAGTAGTATGAAACACCTCGCTAACTATGGCTACACCTTC,CASSMKHLANYGYTF
TRBJ2-5,.,TRBV5-1,.,TGCGCCAGCAGCGTTAGTGGGAGTGAGACCCAGTACTTC,CASSVSGSETQYF
TRBJ1-3,.,TRBV30,.,TGTGCCTGGATCGAGGGCTCTGGAAACACCATATATTTT,CAWIEGSGNTIYF
TRBJ2-7,TRBD2,TRBV7-2,.,TGTGCCAGCAGCCCTAGCGGGGGATGGGGCGAGCAGTACTTC,CASSPSGGWGEQYF
TRBJ2-5,TRBD2,TRBV4-3,.,TGCGCCAGCAGCCCCCACCCCCGGGGACTAGCGGGAGTGGAAGAGACCCAGTACTTC,CASSPHPRGLAGVEETQYF
TRBJ2-2,TRBD1,TRBV7-2,.,TGTGCCAGCAGAGTAGACAGGGCTCCCGGGGAGCTGTTTTTT,CASRVDRAPGELFF
TRBJ2-3,.,TRBV14,.,TGTGCCAGCAGCCGTTTGGGCCCTGAAACGCAGTATTTT,CASSRLGPETQYF
TRBJ1-2,.,TRBV12-3/TRBV12-4,few,TGTGCCACTGGTTATGCTGAGGGTGTTGGCTACACCTTC,CATGYAEGVGYTF
TRBJ2-2,TRBD2,TRBV7-9,.,TGTGCCAGCAGCTTAGCGGGACTAAACACCGGGGAGCTGTTTTTT,CASSLAGLNTGELFF
TRBJ2-2,TRBD2,TRBV7-3,.,TGTGCCAGCAGCTTAATGGCTCCGGGACTAGCGGGCCGATCCACCGGGGAGCTGTTTTTT,CASSLMAPGLAGRSTGELFF
TRBJ2-2,TRBD2,TRBV5-1,.,TGCGCCAGCCAGGAACTAGCGGGAGTCACCGGGGAGCTGTTTTTT,CASQELAGVTGELFF
TRBJ2-5,.,TRBV19,.,TGTGCCAGCCGAGGGCCGCCCCAAGAGACCCAGTACTTC,CASRGPPQETQYF
TRBJ1-2,.,TRBV29-1,once,TGCAGCGTTGAAGACAGGGGCGGCTACACCTTC,CSVEDRGGYTF
TRBJ1-2,TRBD1,TRBV19,.,TGTGCCAGTAGCCCTCCGGGACAGGGAGGAGGCTACACCTTC,CASSPPGQGGGYTF
TRBJ2-2,.,TRBV4-3,once,TGCGCCAGCAGCCAAGATGGCCCAAACACCGGGGAGCTGTTTTTT,CASSQDGPNTGELFF
TRBJ2-7,TRBD2,TRBV7-9,.,TGTGCCAGCAGCGCCCGACTAGCGGGAGAGGGTGAGCAGTACTTC,CASSARLAGEGEQYF
TRBJ1-1,TRBD1,TRBV6-5,.,TGTGCCAGCAGCGCACAGGGGGGACACACTGAAGCTTTCTTT,CASSAQGGHTEAFF
TRBJ2-5,.,TRBV9,.,TGTGCCAGCAGCCTTACGGGACTCCAAGAGACCCAGTACTTC,CASSLTGLQETQYF
TRBJ1-1,TRBD1,TRBV7-8,.,TGTGCCAGCAGCCAAGGGACAGCGAATATTAACACTGAAGCTTTCTTT,CASSQGTANINTEAFF
TRBJ2-2,.,TRBV18,.,TGTGCCAGCTCACCACGATCCAGCGGGAACACCGGGGAGCTGTTTTTT,CASSPRSSGNTGELFF
TRBJ2-1,.,TRBV7-3,.,TGTGCCAGCACCAAAGGAGGGGGAGGGATTTCCTACAATGAGCAGTTCTTC,CASTKGGGGISYNEQFF
TRBJ2-3,.,TRBV4-3,.,TGCGCCAGCAGCCACCCAGGGGCAGATACGCAGTATTTT,CASSHPGADTQYF
TRBJ2-7,TRBD1,TRBV27,.,TGTGCCAGCAGGGACAGGGGCTACGAGCAGTACTTC,CASRDRGYEQYF
TRBJ2-6,.,TRBV28,few,TGTGCCAGCAGTTTAGGGCGCGAACCTGGGGCCAACGTCCTGACTTTC,CASSLGREPGANVLTF